This TCR beta chain stems from a study of shared clonotypes between healthy human individuals. Findings and limits, study-wide: Lower generation probabilities were found for non-shared clonotypes than for those shared by all four donors. An anticipated effect of sequencing depth on clonotype sharing among donors was recognized.

From germline, CDR1 is SGHTS and CDR2 YDEGEE. There are 15 residues in the CDR3. V lost 4 bases to trimming and J lost 4 bases, with 15 bases between them. Of note for this clone: The antigen is undetermined.

Here immunoSEQ multiplex PCR was the method, and the copy in TCRdb shows in-frame clones only, minus some. Seen here are fewer than 1.6 million clones, around 98.5% observed once, and the top ten hold about 0.4%. The chain joins TRBV5-8 to TRBJ1-5; D is possibly TRBD1 (5 bases). The sequence derives from a man aged 25-45 years in good health. Input material: naive CD4+ T cells sorted from blood. Noted subset: CD45RA+ positively selected. The DNA for the CDR3 is TGTGCCAGCAGCCCCGGACAAAAGACGAATCAGCCCCAGCATTTT. It translates to CASSPGQKTNQPQHF.